These 20 T cell receptor beta chains were all obtained from the same sample, sequenced in a study of spatial heterogeneity in lung cancer. No cognate antigen is known for these TCRs. TCRdb passed the 5' RACE reads through MiXCR, listing each CDR3 protein once. The sample includes over 150 distinct CDR3 sequences, around 29% of them seen just once. Broader study findings: Mutation tallies in tumors tracked expanded intratumoral alpha and beta TCR counts.

Time point given: sample taken at primary tumor resection. The source material was lung tumor tissue, sampled at surgery. These receptors originate from a male donor with early-stage non-small cell lung cancer.

By sample fraction, this clonotype is hyperexpanded. Being off target in a library aimed at alpha chains, this beta chain has a size of little meaning. The chain recombines TRBV20-1 with TRBJ2-3; D remains ambiguous. The germline gives CDR1 DFQATT, CDR2 SNEGSKA (reference sequence). The CDR3 runs to 14 residues. Trimming stripped 1 base from V and 3 bases from J, with 11 bases between. The CDR3 DNA reads as TGCAGTGCTAGAGCGCTTATATCGACAGATACGCAGTATTTT. Its translation is CSARALISTDTQYF.

This clonotype was found a few times. Because the library targeted alpha chains, this beta chain is an off-target read whose size means little. The chain couples TRBV10-1 to TRBJ2-7; 12 bases fit TRBD2. Germline values: CDR1 WNHNN, CDR2 SYGVQD (reference sequence). This CDR3 contains 13 residues. V dropped 6 bases and J dropped 7; count of bases not matched to a gene: 4. CDR3 protein: CASSETSGREQYF. CDR3 nucleotides: TGCGCCAGCAGCGAGACTAGCGGGAGAGAGCAGTACTTC.

By share of the sample, this clonotype is hyperexpanded. With the library built for alpha chains, this beta chain is off target and its frequency is not meaningful. V usage is TRBV7-2 and J usage is TRBJ2-7; D gene unclear. Trimming left V 5 bases short and J 7 bases short, with 15 bases between. The germline V gene encodes CDR1 SGHTA and CDR2 FQGNSA. CDR3 size: 13 residues. The CDR3 loop is CASSRATGREQYF. In DNA, the CDR3 is TGTGCCAGCAGCCGGGCGACGGGTAGGGAGCAGTACTTC.

This clonotype rates as large (0.1 to 1%). This beta chain appears as a stray read in a library generated for alpha chains; its size is not informative. J is TRBJ2-1 and V is TRBV6-1; tentatively, D is TRBD2 (6 bases). The CDR3 is made up of 14 amino acids. Germline CDR1 MNHNS, CDR2 SASEGT. The germline V and J ends were trimmed by 9 bases and 1 base, with 13 bases remaining between them. DNA of the CDR3: TGTGCCAGTCTTAGCGGCCAATCCTACAATGAGCAGTTCTTC. Protein sequence: CASLSGQSYNEQFF.

A few counts support this clonotype. Within a library made for alpha chains, this beta chain is off target, and its count is uninformative. The genes are TRBV3-1 and TRBJ2-7, with TRBD2 as a possible D gene (5 bases). V was cut by 8 bases and J by 1 base, with 9 bases left in between. Germline V gives CDR1 LGHDT, CDR2 YNNKEL (reference sequence). This CDR3 is 12 amino acids long. CDR3 nucleotides: TGTGCCAGCGGGAGTAGTTCCTACGAGCAGTACTTC. This translates into CASGSSSYEQYF.

This clonotype has a handful of counts. A library made for alpha chains picked up this beta chain off target, so its size means little. The genes are TRBV30 and TRBJ2-3; weak D call: TRBD2 (5 bases). The CDR3 consists of 14 residues. With 1 base removed from V and 2 bases from J, the gap between germline ends came to 10 bases. Looked up from germline, CDR1 is GTSNPN and CDR2 is SVGIG (reference sequence). The CDR3 reads CAWSEGGYTDTQYF. The CDR3 DNA is TGTGCCTGGAGTGAAGGCGGGTACACAGATACGCAGTATTTT.

This clonotype was recorded a few times. As an off-target read in a library built for alpha chains, this beta chain has a frequency of little significance. This chain's CDR3 is CASSSTGRTHEQYF. CDR3 sequence (DNA): TGTGCCAGCAGTTCGACGGGGCGGACCCACGAGCAGTACTTC. The chain is built from TRBV12-3 or TRBV12-4 and TRBJ2-7; D tentatively fits TRBD1 or TRBD2 (5 bases each). This CDR3 contains 14 residues. V was clipped by 4 bases and J by 5 bases, with 15 bases between them.

Notes on this clonotype: This beta chain slipped into a library made for alpha chains as a stray read, so its size is not meaningful. The CDR3 DNA is TGCAGTGCACCCAAACAGGGATTGAACGAGCAGTACTTC. It yields the protein CSAPKQGLNEQYF. The V and J genes are TRBV20-1 and TRBJ2-7; TRBD1 might be the D (6 bases). The V gene lost 6 bases and the J gene lost 5 bases, with 17 bases spanning the gap. Looked up from germline, CDR1 is DFQATT and CDR2 is SNEGSKA (reference sequence). The CDR3 covers 13 residues.

Turning to this clonotype: The library was built for alpha chains, so this beta chain is an off-target read and its size means little. V is TRBV24-1 and J is TRBJ2-5, with D tentatively TRBD2 (6 bases). V lost 0 bases to trimming and J lost 2 bases, with 6 bases between them. The CDR3 is 14 residues long. Germline values: CDR1 KGHDR, CDR2 SFDVKD. The CDR3 bases are TGTGCCACCAGTGATTTGGGGGGGCAAGAGACCCAGTACTTC. Amino acid sequence: CATSDLGGQETQYF.

Comments on this clonotype: This beta chain lies outside the target of a library built for alpha chains; its clone size means little. The J gene is TRBJ2-7, the V gene TRBV28; D uncertain. V gave up 5 bases and J gave up 4 bases, with 12 bases separating them. CDR1 and CDR2 from the germline V gene are MDHEN and SYDVKM. The CDR3 contains 13 residues. The CDR3: CASSISSDYEQYF. The CDR3 coding sequence is TGTGCCAGCAGTATCTCTTCCGATTACGAGCAGTACTTC.

In the case of this clonotype: As an off-target read in a library built for alpha chains, this beta chain has a frequency of little significance. The chain is built from TRBV28 and TRBJ1-1; D perhaps matches TRBD1 (5 bases). Germline-derived CDR1 and CDR2 are MDHEN and SYDVKM. V was trimmed by 4 bases and J by 1 base, leaving 7 bases between them. The CDR3 covers 13 residues. CDR3: CASSWGRNTEAFF. Written as DNA, the CDR3 is TGTGCCAGCAGTTGGGGACGGAACACTGAAGCTTTCTTT.

There are a few counts of this clonotype. This beta chain was picked up by a library intended for alpha chains and is off target, so its count carries little meaning. The V gene is TRBV19, the J gene TRBJ2-7; the match to TRBD1 covers 9 bases. V lost 6 bases, J lost 6 bases, and 9 bases stayed unmatched. CDR1 and CDR2 from the germline V gene are LNHDA and SQIVND (reference sequence). The CDR3 consists of 14 residues. CDR3 nucleotide sequence: TGTGCCAGTAGACCCTGGGGACAGGGCGGCGAGCAGTACTTC. Translated, it gives CASRPWGQGGEQYF.

This clonotype was seen just once. Since the library was made to target alpha chains, this beta chain is a stray read and its abundance is not meaningful. The chain is built from TRBV9 and TRBJ2-1; no clear D. Per the germline V gene, CDR1 is SGDLS and CDR2 is YYNGEE. V dropped 4 bases and J dropped 5 bases, with 13 bases sitting between them. The CDR3 totals 14 residues. For the CDR3, the DNA is TGTGCCAGCAGCCCCCGAACTGGAGACAATGAGCAGTTCTTC. It codes for CASSPRTGDNEQFF.

This clonotype has only a few counts. Within a library made for alpha chains, this beta chain is off target, and its count is uninformative. The chain couples TRBV11-2 to TRBJ2-7; a weak D match, TRBD1 (6 bases). The germline CDR1 and CDR2 sequences are SGHAT and FQNNGV. The CDR3 loop spans 14 amino acids. V lost 5 bases to trimming and J lost 4 bases, with 15 bases between them. CDR3 bases: TGTGCCAGCAGCCGTCGGGACAACGTTTACGAGCAGTACTTC. Encoded protein: CASSRRDNVYEQYF.

This clonotype was seen a few times. This beta chain slipped into a library made for alpha chains as a stray read, so its size is not meaningful. This chain joins TRBV3-1 and TRBJ2-1; D is unclear. CDR1 LGHDT and CDR2 YNNKEL come from the germline V gene (reference sequence). The CDR3 extends over 12 amino acids. The V end lost 4 bases, the J end lost 7 bases, and 8 bases lay between the germline ends. CDR3 sequence: CASSLPGNEQFF. CDR3 nucleotides: TGTGCCAGCAGCCTTCCCGGGAATGAGCAGTTCTTC.

With respect to this clonotype: Since it is a stray read in a library aimed at alpha chains, this beta chain has a size that is not meaningful. J is TRBJ2-3 and V is TRBV4-3; perhaps TRBD1 as D (6 bases). The CDR3 length is 13 residues. V was shortened by 3 bases and J by 5 bases, with 9 bases between the two germline ends. Germline V lookup: CDR1 LGHNA, CDR2 YSLEER. The CDR3 region is CASSHFRGDTQYF. The CDR3 DNA reads as TGCGCCAGCAGCCACTTCAGGGGAGATACGCAGTATTTT.

Notes on this clonotype: A library prepared for alpha chains yielded this beta chain as an off-target read; its size is of little meaning. V gene TRBV6-5 combines with J gene TRBJ1-1; D not resolved. With 0 bases removed from V and 6 bases from J, the gap between germline ends came to 11 bases. The CDR3 consists of 14 residues. CDR1 is MNHEY, CDR2 SVGAGI, per germline. CDR3 protein: CASSYSRHFSEAFF. The CDR3, as DNA: TGTGCCAGCAGTTACTCAAGACATTTCTCTGAAGCTTTCTTT.

Comments on this clonotype: The size of this beta chain means little, since it is a stray read in a library made for alpha chains. The rearrangement uses TRBV20-1 and TRBJ2-1; 8 bases fit TRBD1. Germline CDR1 is DFQATT and CDR2 is SNEGSKA (reference sequence). V trimming: 2 bases; J trimming: 8 bases; junction bases outside the gene matches: 20. This CDR3 is 18 amino acids long. This CDR3 is CSARPIQASGQVGDEQFF. CDR3 nucleotides: TGCAGTGCTAGACCTATTCAGGCCTCGGGACAGGTGGGCGATGAGCAGTTCTTC.

To note about this clonotype: A library prepared for alpha chains yielded this beta chain as an off-target read; its size is of little meaning. This chain links TRBV7-6 with TRBJ2-7; perhaps TRBD1 as D (5 bases). The V gene's germline CDR1 is SGHVS and CDR2 FNYEAQ. This CDR3 comprises 12 residues. V lost 5 bases to trimming and J lost 7 bases, with 12 bases between them. The CDR3 sequence is CASSLQGGEQYF. CDR3 bases: TGTGCCAGCAGCCTTCAGGGTGGGGAGCAGTACTTC. Complete variable domain (other parts from reference TRBV7-6 and TRBJ2-7): GAGVSQSPRYKVTKRGQDVALRCDPISGHVSLYWYRQALGQGPEFLTYFNYEAQQDKSGLPNDRFSAERPEGSISTLTIQRTEQRDSAMYRCASSLQGGEQYFGPGTRLTVT.

On this clonotype: Since the library was made to target alpha chains, this beta chain is a stray read and its abundance is not meaningful. This chain connects TRBV7-2 to TRBJ2-7, with TRBD1 matching over 9 bases. CDR1 and CDR2 (germline): SGHTA, FQGNSA. CDR3 length: 14 residues. V dropped 1 base and J dropped 6; count of bases not matched to a gene: 4. The CDR3 DNA sequence: TGTGCCAGCAGCTTAGACAACAGGGGGCGCGAGCAGTACTTC. This gives the protein CASSLDNRGREQYF. The whole variable domain, remainder taken from reference TRBV7-2 and TRBJ2-7, is GAGVSQSPSNKVTEKGKDVELRCDPISGHTALYWYRQSLGQGLEFLIYFQGNSAPDKSGLPSDRFSAERTGGSVSTLTIQRTQQEDSAVYLCASSLDNRGREQYFGPGTRLTVT.